These 28 T cell receptor beta chains originate from one sample sequenced in a study of cytomegalovirus exposure and HLA in healthy donors. A multiplex PCR was run with 60 Vbeta primers and 13 Jbeta primers. The method was immunoSEQ multiplex PCR; TCRdb's version includes in-frame clones alone and lacks a portion of them. This table has 70,000 or so clones, around 64% appearing once. What was sequenced was PBMCs. Every receptor here comes from a woman in her fifties or sixties in good health and CMV-seronegative.

The chain couples TRBV28 to TRBJ1-2; 8 bases align to TRBD1. The ends lost 3 bases at V and 5 bases at J; junction bases unmatched: 8. The V gene's germline CDR1 is MDHEN and CDR2 SYDVKM. This CDR3 contains 15 residues. CDR3 DNA sequence: TGTGCCAGCAGTTTTCGAAACAGGGGGATGTATGGCTACACCTTC. Translation gives CASSFRNRGMYGYTF.

By sample fraction, this clone is medium-sized. V usage is TRBV5-4 and J usage is TRBJ1-1, with 9 bases aligning to TRBD1. Germline V CDR1 and CDR2: SGHNT, YYREEE (reference sequence). The V segment lost 5 bases and the J segment 3 bases; nucleotides outside the gene matches: 5. This CDR3 has 14 residues. The CDR3 is CASSIQGADTEAFF. DNA for the CDR3: TGTGCCAGCAGTATACAGGGGGCGGACACTGAAGCTTTCTTT.

V usage is TRBV9 and J usage is TRBJ2-2; 8 positions match TRBD1. J was trimmed by 8 bases and V by 5 bases; bases with no gene match: 11. CDR3 size: 15 residues. Germline V gives CDR1 SGDLS, CDR2 YYNGEE. CDR3 sequence reads: CASSASPGGLGELFF. The CDR3 coding sequence is TGTGCCAGCAGTGCTTCGCCAGGGGGCTTAGGGGAGCTGTTTTTT. Combining the CDR3 with reference TRBV9 and TRBJ2-2 gives the whole variable domain DSGVTQTPKHLITATGQRVTLRCSPRSGDLSVYWYQQSLDQGLQFLIQYYNGEERAKGNILERFSAQQFPDLHSELNLSSLELGDSALYFCASSASPGGLGELFFGEGSRLTVL.

This clone occurred a few times. The chain uses TRBV5-1 and TRBJ2-4, with a possible D match to TRBD2 (5 bases). From germline, CDR1 is SGHRS and CDR2 YFSETQ. The CDR3 extends over 14 amino acids. Between the trimmed V and J ends, which lost 0 bases and 8 bases, there was a span of 12 bases. This CDR3 reads CASSLGTSSDIQYF. CDR3 DNA sequence: TGCGCCAGCAGCTTGGGGACTTCATCGGACATTCAGTACTTC. The complete variable domain, with remaining parts taken from reference TRBV5-1 and TRBJ2-4, reads KAGVTQTPRYLIKTRGQQVTLSCSPISGHRSVSWYQQTPGQGLQFLFEYFSETQRNKGNFPGRFSGRQFSNSRSEMNVSTLELGDSALYLCASSLGTSSDIQYFGAGTRLSVL.

The chain combines TRBV28 with TRBJ2-2; weak D call: TRBD2 (6 bases). Trimming left V 7 bases short and J 2 bases short, with 14 bases between. The length of the CDR3 is 15 residues. Germline CDR1 is MDHEN and CDR2 is SYDVKM. In nucleotides, the CDR3 is TGTGCCAGCACCCTACCGGGAGTCAACACCGGGGAGCTGTTTTTT. It codes for CASTLPGVNTGELFF.

The V gene is TRBV5-6, the J gene TRBJ2-6, with D unresolved. Deletions cut 1 base from V and 2 bases from J, with 4 bases between. The length of the CDR3 is 14 residues. CDR1 is SGHDT and CDR2 is YYEEEE in the germline V gene. The CDR3 here is CASSLLAGANVLTF. CDR3 DNA sequence: TGTGCCAGCAGCTTGCTAGCTGGGGCCAACGTCCTGACTTTC.

This clone showed up just a few times. This chain connects TRBV6-6 to TRBJ1-1; possible D gene TRBD1, 6 bases. V lost 6 bases and J 7 bases, leaving 9 bases between the germline ends. CDR1 and CDR2 (germline): MNHNY, SVGAGI (reference sequence). The CDR3 is made up of 11 amino acids. DNA for the CDR3: TGTGCCAGCAGACAGGGCTTTGAAGCTTTCTTT. Its translation is CASRQGFEAFF.

This clone was counted a single time. V and J are TRBV9 and TRBJ1-2; 8 bases align to TRBD1. This CDR3 is 13 amino acids long. The V gene's germline CDR1 is SGDLS and CDR2 YYNGEE. V lost 4 bases and J lost 3; bases outside the gene matches: 2. The CDR3, as DNA: TGTGCCAGCAGCCCGGACAGGGACTATGGCTACACCTTC. Amino acids: CASSPDRDYGYTF.

V gene TRBV5-1 combines with J gene TRBJ2-7; 8 nucleotides align to TRBD2. CDR3 length: 14 residues. Germline lookup yields CDR1 SGHRS and CDR2 YFSETQ. Trimming removed 4 bases from V and 6 bases from J; junction bases left unmatched: 9. The CDR3 DNA follows: TGCGCCAGCAGCGCCAGCGGGAGAGTAAGCGAGCAGTACTTC. Translating gives CASSASGRVSEQYF.

The chain links TRBV9 to TRBJ1-2; no clear D gene. Per the germline V gene, CDR1 is SGDLS and CDR2 is YYNGEE. Between the trimmed V and J ends, which lost 4 bases and 4 bases, there was a span of 23 bases. The CDR3 has 17 residues. The DNA for the CDR3 is TGTGCCAGCAGCCCTCGTCGGGCCCCCTCCGAGGGCTATGGCTACACCTTC. Residues: CASSPRRAPSEGYGYTF.

This clone was found once. This sequence joins TRBV25-1 and TRBJ1-2; D perhaps matches TRBD1 (5 bases). CDR1 MGHDK and CDR2 SYGVNS come from the germline V gene. The CDR3 has 14 residues. The V gene lost 3 bases and the J gene lost 6 bases, with 14 bases spanning the gap. As DNA, the CDR3 is TGTGCCAGCAGTGACCCGGCCAGGGAGGATGGCTACACCTTC. It specifies CASSDPAREDGYTF.

The chain recombines TRBV28 with TRBJ2-3; 9 bases align to TRBD2. The CDR3 totals 16 residues. V gave up 6 bases and J gave up 5 bases; unmatched junction bases: 12. Germline CDR1 MDHEN, CDR2 SYDVKM. CDR3 nucleotides: TGTGCCAGCAGCACGCGAGCGGCGGGAGGGGTAGATACGCAGTATTTT. The encoded protein is CASSTRAAGGVDTQYF.

The CDR3 DNA sequence: TGTGCCGCCACGGGAGGACTATCCTACGAGCAGTACTTC. Translated: CAATGGLSYEQYF. V is TRBV2 and J is TRBJ2-7, with 7 bases aligning to TRBD2. The germline CDR1 and CDR2 sequences are SNHLY and FYNNEI. The V and J ends lost 11 bases and 1 base, in that order; junction bases with no gene match: 8. The CDR3 has 13 residues.

The chain is built from TRBV7-9 and TRBJ2-7, with 9 bases lining up with TRBD1. V gave up 4 bases and J gave up 5 bases; unmatched junction bases: 12. The CDR3 contains 16 residues. CDR1 and CDR2 from the germline V gene are SEHNR and FQNEAQ (reference sequence). CDR3 bases: TGTGCCAGCAGCTCCTGGACAGGGGTCCAAGGGCACGAGCAGTACTTC. Amino acids: CASSSWTGVQGHEQYF.

The chain uses TRBV19 and TRBJ1-2; no definite D call. This CDR3 has 11 residues. V was trimmed by 1 base and J by 7 bases, leaving 4 bases between them. Germline V gene data show CDR1 as LNHDA and CDR2 as SQIVND (reference sequence). The CDR3 coding sequence is TGTGCCAGTAGTATAGGTAGTGGCTACACCTTC. Its protein product is CASSIGSGYTF. The entire variable domain, with the rest obtained from reference TRBV19 and TRBJ1-2, is as follows: DGGITQSPKYLFRKEGQNVTLSCEQNLNHDAMYWYRQDPGQGLRLIYYSQIVNDFQKGDIAEGYSVSREKKESFPLTVTSAQKNPTAFYLCASSIGSGYTFGSGTRLTVV.

V and J are TRBV19 and TRBJ1-1, with no clear D. CDR3 size: 11 residues. Germline loops: CDR1 LNHDA, CDR2 SQIVND (reference sequence). The germline V and J ends were trimmed by 5 bases and 4 bases, with 5 bases remaining between them. As DNA, the CDR3 is TGTGCCAGTAGTCTTAGCACTGAAGCTTTCTTT. Translation: CASSLSTEAFF.

The gene calls are TRBV12-5 and TRBJ2-6; 7 bases fit TRBD1. The V segment lost 5 bases and the J segment 1 base; nucleotides outside the gene matches: 11. This CDR3 has 18 amino acids. Germline V gives CDR1 LGHNT, CDR2 FRNRAP. The CDR3 DNA reads as TGTGCTAGTGGTCAAGGGACAGTTTCTCCTTCTGGGGCCAACGTCCTGACTTTC. This gives the protein CASGQGTVSPSGANVLTF.

The chain employs TRBV11-3 and TRBJ2-3, with TRBD2 matching 10 bases. CDR1 SGHNT and CDR2 YENEEA come from the germline V gene. The CDR3 is made up of 12 amino acids. The V segment lost 5 bases and the J segment 11 bases; nucleotides outside the gene matches: 4. The CDR3 loop reads CASSLGTSEQYF. CDR3 nucleotide sequence: TGTGCCAGCAGCCTCGGGACTAGCGAGCAGTATTTT.

This chain links TRBV5-1 with TRBJ2-3; a possible D gene is TRBD2 (6 bases). Germline V gives CDR1 SGHRS, CDR2 YFSETQ. Trimming took 1 base from V and 5 from J, leaving 11 bases between them. CDR3 length equals 14 residues. CDR3 in DNA: TGCGCCAGCAGCTTGAGCCAGGGAGGAGATACGCAGTATTTT. This codes for CASSLSQGGDTQYF.

The chain employs TRBV4-1 and TRBJ2-1; 12 bases align to TRBD2. Trimming cost V 0 bases and J 6 bases; bases outside gene matches: 15. CDR1 MGHRA and CDR2 YSYEKL come from the germline V gene. The CDR3 has 20 amino acids. The CDR3 sequence: CASSQDGLRSSSGRANEQFF. Written as DNA, the CDR3 is TGCGCCAGCAGCCAAGATGGGTTACGGTCATCTAGCGGGAGGGCCAATGAGCAGTTCTTC.

Details on this clone: The junction and the germline gene differ at one end; a read error may be behind it. The chain has TRBV2 and TRBJ2-1; D is ambiguous. The CDR3 runs 14 residues. From germline, CDR1 is SNHLY and CDR2 FYNNEI. The CDR3, as DNA: TGTGCCAGCAGCCTTCTGAGCTCCGACAATGAGCAGTTCTTC. This codes for CASSLLSSDNEQFF.

This clone has ten or more counts. This sequence joins TRBV2 and TRBJ2-6; perhaps TRBD2 as D (6 bases). The CDR3 loop spans 15 amino acids. V was pared by 7 bases and J by 3 bases, with 13 bases between. Per the germline V gene, CDR1 is SNHLY and CDR2 is FYNNEI. CDR3 nucleotide sequence: TGTGCCAGCACCTACGGGGGTGGTGGGGCCAACGTCCTGACTTTC. Translating it yields CASTYGGGGANVLTF.

The J gene is TRBJ2-7, the V gene TRBV5-6, with 7 bases aligning to TRBD1. The V gene end was trimmed by 2 bases and the J gene end by 0 bases; junction bases not matched to a gene: 2. The CDR3 contains 14 residues. Per the germline V gene, CDR1 is SGHDT and CDR2 is YYEEEE. The CDR3 sequence: CASSLGGNSYEQYF. CDR3 DNA sequence: TGTGCCAGCAGCTTAGGGGGCAACTCCTACGAGCAGTACTTC.

V and J are TRBV7-9 and TRBJ2-7; 12 positions agree with TRBD2. Trimming at V came to 3 bases and at J to 0 bases, leaving 6 bases not matched to a gene. The CDR3 totals 17 residues. CDR1 is SEHNR and CDR2 is FQNEAQ in the germline V gene (reference sequence). CDR3 DNA: TGTGCCAGCAGCTTCGGACTAGCGGGAAGGAGCTCCTACGAGCAGTACTTC. Translated, it gives CASSFGLAGRSSYEQYF.

This clone was seen more than once but under ten times. CDR3 sequence reads: CASSLEVLGELFF. The CDR3 DNA sequence: TGTGCCAGCAGCCTCGAGGTCCTCGGAGAGCTGTTTTTT. The genes are TRBV4-2 and TRBJ2-2; D gene uncertain. Trimming shortened V by 4 bases and J by 11 bases, and 14 bases separated the two germline ends. The germline gives CDR1 LGHNA, CDR2 YNFKEQ. The CDR3 sequence is 13 residues long.

The V and J genes are TRBV10-3 and TRBJ2-1; 8 bases align to TRBD2. CDR1 and CDR2 from the germline V gene are ENHRY and SYGVKD. The CDR3 spans 15 residues. V dropped 3 bases and J dropped 4; count of bases not matched to a gene: 5. CDR3 amino acids: CAISEGSSGYNEQFF. CDR3 DNA sequence: TGTGCCATCAGTGAAGGTTCTAGCGGGTACAATGAGCAGTTCTTC.

This chain uses TRBV27 with TRBJ2-7; 8 positions agree with TRBD1. The ends lost 4 bases at V and 7 bases at J; junction bases unmatched: 12. The germline V gene has CDR1 MNHEY and CDR2 SMNVEV (reference sequence). The CDR3 is made up of 15 amino acids. DNA for the CDR3: TGTGCCAGCAGTTCTAGACGACAGGGGACAGAGGAGCAGTACTTC. It yields the protein CASSSRRQGTEEQYF.

This rearrangement joins TRBV4-3 to TRBJ2-6; 8 bases fit TRBD1. Looked up from germline, CDR1 is LGHNA and CDR2 is YSLEER. This CDR3 is built from 16 residues. The trim removed 3 bases at V and 2 bases at J, leaving 3 bases unmatched. The CDR3: CASSHLQGAGANVLTF. The CDR3 DNA follows: TGCGCCAGCAGCCACCTACAGGGGGCTGGGGCCAACGTCCTGACTTTC.